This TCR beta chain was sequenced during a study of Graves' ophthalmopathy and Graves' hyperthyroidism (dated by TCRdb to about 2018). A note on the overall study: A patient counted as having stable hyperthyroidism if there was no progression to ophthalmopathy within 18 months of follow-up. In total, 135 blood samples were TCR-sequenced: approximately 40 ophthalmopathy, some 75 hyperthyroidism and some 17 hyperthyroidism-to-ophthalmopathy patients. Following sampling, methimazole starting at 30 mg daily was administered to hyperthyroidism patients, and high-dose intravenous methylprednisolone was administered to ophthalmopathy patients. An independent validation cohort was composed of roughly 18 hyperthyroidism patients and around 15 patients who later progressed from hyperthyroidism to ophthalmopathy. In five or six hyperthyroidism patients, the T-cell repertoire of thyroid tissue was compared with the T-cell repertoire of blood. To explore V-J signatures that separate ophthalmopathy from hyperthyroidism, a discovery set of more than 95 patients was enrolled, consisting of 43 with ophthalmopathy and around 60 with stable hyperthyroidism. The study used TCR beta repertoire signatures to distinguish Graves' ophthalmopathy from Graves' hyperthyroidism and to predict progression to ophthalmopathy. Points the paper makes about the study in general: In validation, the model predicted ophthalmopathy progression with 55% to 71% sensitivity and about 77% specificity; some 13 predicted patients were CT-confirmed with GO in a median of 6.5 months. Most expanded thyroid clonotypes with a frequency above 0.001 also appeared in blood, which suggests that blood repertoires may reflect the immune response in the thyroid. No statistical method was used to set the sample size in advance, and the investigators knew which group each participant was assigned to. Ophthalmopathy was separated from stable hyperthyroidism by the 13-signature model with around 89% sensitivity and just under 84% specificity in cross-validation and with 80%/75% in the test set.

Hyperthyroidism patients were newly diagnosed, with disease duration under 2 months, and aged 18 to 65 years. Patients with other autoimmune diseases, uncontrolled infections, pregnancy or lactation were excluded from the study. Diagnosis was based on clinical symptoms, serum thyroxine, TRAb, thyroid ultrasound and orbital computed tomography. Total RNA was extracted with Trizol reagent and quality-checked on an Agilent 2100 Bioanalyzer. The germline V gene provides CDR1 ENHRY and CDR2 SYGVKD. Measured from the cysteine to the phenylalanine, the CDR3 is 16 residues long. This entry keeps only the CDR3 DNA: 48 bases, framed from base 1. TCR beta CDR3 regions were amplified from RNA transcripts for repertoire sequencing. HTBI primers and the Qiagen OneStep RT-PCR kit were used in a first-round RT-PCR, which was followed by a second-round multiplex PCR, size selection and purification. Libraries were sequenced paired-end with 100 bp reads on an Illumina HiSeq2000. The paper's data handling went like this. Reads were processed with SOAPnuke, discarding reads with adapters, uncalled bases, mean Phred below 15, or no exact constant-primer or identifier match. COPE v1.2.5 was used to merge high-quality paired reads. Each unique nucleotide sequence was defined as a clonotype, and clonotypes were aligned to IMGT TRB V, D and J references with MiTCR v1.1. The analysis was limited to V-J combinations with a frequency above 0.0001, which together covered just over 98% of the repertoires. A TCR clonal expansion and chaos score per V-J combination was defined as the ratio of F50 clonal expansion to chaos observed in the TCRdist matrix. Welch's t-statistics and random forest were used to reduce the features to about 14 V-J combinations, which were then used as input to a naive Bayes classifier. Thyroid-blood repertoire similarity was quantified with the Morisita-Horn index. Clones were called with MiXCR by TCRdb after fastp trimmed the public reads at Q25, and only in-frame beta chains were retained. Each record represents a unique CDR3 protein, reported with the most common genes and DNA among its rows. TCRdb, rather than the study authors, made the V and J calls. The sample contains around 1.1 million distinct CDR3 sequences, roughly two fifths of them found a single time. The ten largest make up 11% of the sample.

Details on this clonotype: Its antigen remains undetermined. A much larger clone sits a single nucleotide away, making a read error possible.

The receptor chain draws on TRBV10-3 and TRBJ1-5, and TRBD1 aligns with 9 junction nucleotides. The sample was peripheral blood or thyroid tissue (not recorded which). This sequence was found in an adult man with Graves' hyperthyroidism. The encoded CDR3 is CASSYGTGYSNQPQHF. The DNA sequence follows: TGTGCCAGCAGTTACGGGACAGGGTATAGCAATCAGCCCCAGCATTTT.